A selection of T cell receptor beta chains follows, all from one sample in a study of blood T cell repertoires in COVID-19. TCRdb's table, derived via immunoSEQ multiplex PCR, lists solely in-frame clones and lacks some. The table records fewer than 250,000 clones, around 80% of them present only once. Sequenced material: peripheral blood. The receptor set was obtained from a woman in her 50s with acute or convalescent COVID-19. Both conserved end residues are part of each CDR3. A D gene is named only where the DNA matches it firmly. Some rows mark clone size as missing; the rest say once, few, many or name a class of expanded clone.

clone size: once; D gene: TRBD1; J gene: TRBJ1-5; V gene: TRBV28; CDR3 DNA: TGTGCCAGCAGTTTATCCGGGACAGGGAGGCAGCCCCAGCATTTT; CDR3 protein: CASSLSGTGRQPQHF
clone size: .; D gene: .; J gene: TRBJ1-5; V gene: TRBV19; CDR3 DNA: TGTGCCAGTAGTGTAAGGGGCCAGGGCAAAGGGTATAGCAATCAGCCCCAGCATTTT; CDR3 protein: CASSVRGQGKGYSNQPQHF
clone size: few; D gene: .; J gene: TRBJ1-1; V gene: TRBV27; CDR3 DNA: TGTGCCAGCAGTCAAAACAGGATGAACACTGAAGCTTTCTTT; CDR3 protein: CASSQNRMNTEAFF
clone size: .; D gene: TRBD2; J gene: TRBJ2-5; V gene: TRBV19; CDR3 DNA: TGTGCCAGTAGTATTGGTTCAGGCACTAGCGGGAGGGCCAGAGAGACCCAGTACTTC; CDR3 protein: CASSIGSGTSGRARETQYF
clone size: .; D gene: TRBD1; J gene: TRBJ2-7; V gene: TRBV27; CDR3 DNA: TGTGCCAGCAGTTTAGGACAGGGGGCGGGAGAGCAGTACTTC; CDR3 protein: CASSLGQGAGEQYF
clone size: .; D gene: TRBD1; J gene: TRBJ1-3; V gene: TRBV27; CDR3 DNA: TGTGCCAGTGGACAGGCAGCTGGAAACACCATATATTTT; CDR3 protein: CASGQAAGNTIYF
clone size: .; D gene: .; J gene: TRBJ2-3; V gene: TRBV18; CDR3 DNA: TGTGCCAGCTCACGGGGGGAATATAGCACAGATACGCAGTATTTT; CDR3 protein: CASSRGEYSTDTQYF
clone size: .; D gene: .; J gene: TRBJ2-7; V gene: TRBV21-1; CDR3 DNA: TGTGCCAGCAGTAGGGAGATAGGGCGGGAGTCTCCGTACGAGCAGTACTTT; CDR3 protein: CASSREIGRESPYEQYF
clone size: .; D gene: TRBD2; J gene: TRBJ2-3; V gene: TRBV5-1; CDR3 DNA: TGCGCCAGCATGAGTACTAGCGGGAGGGAAAATACGCAGTATTTT; CDR3 protein: CASMSTSGRENTQYF
clone size: .; D gene: TRBD2; J gene: TRBJ2-2; V gene: TRBV4-1; CDR3 DNA: TGCGCCAGCAGCCAAGAGGGACTAGCGGGACTCGGGGAGCTGTTTTTT; CDR3 protein: CASSQEGLAGLGELFF
clone size: once; D gene: TRBD1; J gene: TRBJ1-6; V gene: TRBV10-3; CDR3 DNA: TGTGCCATCAGACGGACAGGGGGCTTTGGGTCACCCCTCCACTTT; CDR3 protein: CAIRRTGGFGSPLHF
clone size: .; D gene: TRBD1; J gene: TRBJ2-7; V gene: TRBV11-2; CDR3 DNA: TGTGCCAGCAGCCCCGGGACAGGGCTCCACGAGCAGTACTTC; CDR3 protein: CASSPGTGLHEQYF
clone size: .; D gene: .; J gene: TRBJ2-7; V gene: TRBV15; CDR3 DNA: TGTGCCACCAGCAGAGATTACGGACAGATGTACGAGCAGTACTTC; CDR3 protein: CATSRDYGQMYEQYF
clone size: .; D gene: .; J gene: TRBJ2-5; V gene: TRBV11-2; CDR3 DNA: TGTGCCAGCAGCTTAGACGGGGTCCAAGAGACCCAGTACTTC; CDR3 protein: CASSLDGVQETQYF
clone size: .; D gene: TRBD2; J gene: TRBJ2-5; V gene: TRBV11-2; CDR3 DNA: TGTGCCAGCAGCTTGCCTCCGCCCGGGAGGTGGAAAGAGACCCAGTACTTC; CDR3 protein: CASSLPPPGRWKETQYF
clone size: .; D gene: TRBD1; J gene: TRBJ1-3; V gene: TRBV25-1; CDR3 DNA: TGTGCCAGCAGTGCACCCCTCGGGACAGGGGTAAGAAACACCATATATTTT; CDR3 protein: CASSAPLGTGVRNTIYF
clone size: .; D gene: .; J gene: TRBJ1-1; V gene: TRBV6-2/TRBV6-3; CDR3 DNA: TGTGCCAGCAGTCGAGAGGGCGGGAGCACTGAAGCTTTCTTT; CDR3 protein: CASSREGGSTEAFF
clone size: .; D gene: .; J gene: TRBJ2-2; V gene: TRBV19; CDR3 DNA: TGTGCCAGTAGTATCAGACAGGTTGCTGCCGGGGAGCTGTTTTTT; CDR3 protein: CASSIRQVAAGELFF
clone size: .; D gene: .; J gene: TRBJ1-1; V gene: TRBV9; CDR3 DNA: TGTGCCAGCAGCGTAAGTGGGGCTATGAACACTGAAGCTTTCTTT; CDR3 protein: CASSVSGAMNTEAFF
clone size: .; D gene: TRBD2; J gene: TRBJ2-3; V gene: TRBV27; CDR3 DNA: TGTGCCAGCAAACCTATCCGGAGCGGGAGGACCTTCACAGATACGCAGTATTTT; CDR3 protein: CASKPIRSGRTFTDTQYF
clone size: .; D gene: TRBD1; J gene: TRBJ2-2; V gene: TRBV27; CDR3 DNA: TGTGCCAGCCGAGAGGCGGGACAGGGAGTTTACACCGGGGAGCTGTTTTTT; CDR3 protein: CASREAGQGVYTGELFF
clone size: .; D gene: TRBD1; J gene: TRBJ1-2; V gene: TRBV5-1; CDR3 DNA: TGCGCCAGCAGCTACCCGGGACAGTCCAAAAGTGGCTACACCTTC; CDR3 protein: CASSYPGQSKSGYTF
clone size: once; D gene: TRBD2; J gene: TRBJ2-3; V gene: TRBV19; CDR3 DNA: TGTGCCAGTAGTCCTAGACTAGCGGGAGGGGATACGCAGTATTTT; CDR3 protein: CASSPRLAGGDTQYF
clone size: .; D gene: .; J gene: TRBJ1-4; V gene: TRBV18; CDR3 DNA: TGTGCCAGCTCACCAGGGCCAGCAACTAATGAAAAACTGTTTTTT; CDR3 protein: CASSPGPATNEKLFF
clone size: .; D gene: TRBD2; J gene: TRBJ2-5; V gene: TRBV28; CDR3 DNA: TGTGCCAGCTGCGGACTAGCGGGAGATCGGGAGACCCAGTACTTC; CDR3 protein: CASCGLAGDRETQYF
clone size: .; D gene: .; J gene: TRBJ2-1; V gene: TRBV18; CDR3 DNA: TGTGCCAGCTCACCGGAGGGGGGGGATGAGCAGTTCTTC; CDR3 protein: CASSPEGGDEQFF
clone size: few; D gene: TRBD2; J gene: TRBJ2-7; V gene: TRBV2; CDR3 DNA: TGTGCCAGCAAAAGGACTAGCGGGTCCTCCTACGAGCAGTACTTC; CDR3 protein: CASKRTSGSSYEQYF
clone size: .; D gene: .; J gene: TRBJ1-5; V gene: TRBV4-2; CDR3 DNA: TGTGCCAGCAGCCAAGATCAGGATCATAGCAATCAGCCCCAGCATTTT; CDR3 protein: CASSQDQDHSNQPQHF
clone size: .; D gene: TRBD2; J gene: TRBJ2-7; V gene: TRBV29-1; CDR3 DNA: TGCAGCGTTGAGCTAGCGGACTACGAGCAGTACTTC; CDR3 protein: CSVELADYEQYF
clone size: many; D gene: .; J gene: TRBJ2-7; V gene: TRBV7-6; CDR3 DNA: TGTGCCAGCAGCTTTAACCCGAGCTACGAGCAGTACTTC; CDR3 protein: CASSFNPSYEQYF
clone size: few; D gene: .; J gene: TRBJ2-1; V gene: TRBV6-4; CDR3 DNA: TGTGCCAGCTGTAACCGACTAGGCTACAATGAGCAGTTCTTC; CDR3 protein: CASCNRLGYNEQFF
clone size: few; D gene: .; J gene: TRBJ1-1; V gene: TRBV5-1; CDR3 DNA: TGCGCCAGCAGACCCGAGATAGTAGGGGACACTGAAGCTTTCTTT; CDR3 protein: CASRPEIVGDTEAFF
clone size: once; D gene: .; J gene: TRBJ2-1; V gene: TRBV7-2; CDR3 DNA: TGTGCCAGCAGCGATCTAGGCCCCTCCTACAATGAGCAGTTCTTC; CDR3 protein: CASSDLGPSYNEQFF
clone size: .; D gene: TRBD2; J gene: TRBJ2-7; V gene: TRBV10-2; CDR3 DNA: TGCGCCAGCAGTCAAGCGGGAACGGTCCACGAGCAGTACTTC; CDR3 protein: CASSQAGTVHEQYF
clone size: .; D gene: .; J gene: TRBJ1-2; V gene: TRBV10-2; CDR3 DNA: TGCGCCAGCAGTGAGATTTACAGGGAAGGCGGCTACACCTTC; CDR3 protein: CASSEIYREGGYTF
clone size: .; D gene: .; J gene: TRBJ2-5; V gene: TRBV5-8; CDR3 DNA: TGTGCCAGCAGCCCGATGGACACCCAAGAGACCCAGTACTTC; CDR3 protein: CASSPMDTQETQYF
clone size: .; D gene: .; J gene: TRBJ2-7; V gene: TRBV6-5; CDR3 DNA: TGTGCCAGCAGTTACATTTCAGGGGACGAGCAGTACTTC; CDR3 protein: CASSYISGDEQYF
clone size: once; D gene: .; J gene: TRBJ2-3; V gene: TRBV21-1; CDR3 DNA: TGTGCCAGCAGCAAACCCGGGGACACAGATACGCAGTATTTT; CDR3 protein: CASSKPGDTDTQYF
clone size: .; D gene: .; J gene: TRBJ1-5; V gene: TRBV27; CDR3 DNA: TGTGCCAGCAGCTTGATCGGAGGGGACGGGAATCAGCCCCAGCATTTT; CDR3 protein: CASSLIGGDGNQPQHF
clone size: once; D gene: TRBD1; J gene: TRBJ2-7; V gene: TRBV25-1; CDR3 DNA: TGTGCCACTCAACCGGGACAGGCCTGGGGCGAGCAGTACTTC; CDR3 protein: CATQPGQAWGEQYF
clone size: .; D gene: TRBD2; J gene: TRBJ2-3; V gene: TRBV28; CDR3 DNA: TGTGCCAGCAGCCGATCCCTAATGGCGGGGGGTCGTAGCACAGATACGCAGTATTTT; CDR3 protein: CASSRSLMAGGRSTDTQYF
clone size: .; D gene: .; J gene: TRBJ1-2; V gene: TRBV25-1; CDR3 DNA: TGTGCCAGCACGCGGGGGAGTGGTGGCTACACCTTC; CDR3 protein: CASTRGSGGYTF
clone size: .; D gene: .; J gene: TRBJ1-2; V gene: TRBV14; CDR3 DNA: TGTGCCAGCAGCCGGGGGGGACAAAGCTATGGCTACACCTTC; CDR3 protein: CASSRGGQSYGYTF
clone size: .; D gene: TRBD1; J gene: TRBJ1-2; V gene: TRBV27; CDR3 DNA: TGTGCCAGCAGATACGGGACAGGGAGGCATGGCTACACCTTC; CDR3 protein: CASRYGTGRHGYTF
clone size: .; D gene: TRBD2; J gene: TRBJ2-1; V gene: TRBV24-1; CDR3 DNA: TGTGCCACCAGTGATTTGTCGGGAGGGCCTTACAATGAGCAGTTCTTC; CDR3 protein: CATSDLSGGPYNEQFF
clone size: .; D gene: TRBD1; J gene: TRBJ1-4; V gene: TRBV7-7; CDR3 DNA: TGTGCCAGCAGTAGAACAGGGGGGGAAAAACTGTTTTTT; CDR3 protein: CASSRTGGEKLFF
clone size: .; D gene: .; J gene: TRBJ1-1; V gene: TRBV11-1; CDR3 DNA: TGTGCCAGCAGCTTATCCAGGAACACTGAAGCTTTCTTT; CDR3 protein: CASSLSRNTEAFF
clone size: .; D gene: .; J gene: TRBJ2-2; V gene: TRBV5-1; CDR3 DNA: TGCGCCAGCAGCTCCATACCGATGACGGGCACCGGGGAGCTGTTTTTT; CDR3 protein: CASSSIPMTGTGELFF
clone size: .; D gene: TRBD2; J gene: TRBJ2-5; V gene: TRBV20-1; CDR3 DNA: TGCAGTGCTAGTGGTCTAGCGGGATCGGGGGGCCAAGAGACCCAGTACTTC; CDR3 protein: CSASGLAGSGGQETQYF
clone size: once; D gene: .; J gene: TRBJ2-2; V gene: TRBV12-3/TRBV12-4; CDR3 DNA: TGTGCCATCCCCTCCTCGAGCACCGGGGAGCTGTTTTTT; CDR3 protein: CAIPSSSTGELFF
clone size: .; D gene: .; J gene: TRBJ1-5; V gene: TRBV19; CDR3 DNA: TGTGCCAGTAGTATCCGAGATCAGCCCCAGCATTTT; CDR3 protein: CASSIRDQPQHF
clone size: .; D gene: .; J gene: TRBJ1-6; V gene: TRBV24-1; CDR3 DNA: TGTGCCACCAGTGATTTTGGGCAGGCGTTGAATAATTCACCCCTCCACTTT; CDR3 protein: CATSDFGQALNNSPLHF
clone size: .; D gene: TRBD2; J gene: TRBJ2-5; V gene: TRBV3-1/TRBV3-2; CDR3 DNA: TGTGCCAGCAGCCAAAGACACCCCCGGGCGGGAGGAAGCGAGACCCAGTACTTC; CDR3 protein: CASSQRHPRAGGSETQYF
clone size: .; D gene: TRBD2; J gene: TRBJ2-1; V gene: TRBV19; CDR3 DNA: TGTGCCAGTAATCGACTAGCGGAGGGTAATGAGCAGTTCTTC; CDR3 protein: CASNRLAEGNEQFF
clone size: .; D gene: .; J gene: TRBJ1-1; V gene: TRBV7-2; CDR3 DNA: TGTGCCAGCAGCCCCACGGCCCTTAGGGGAGAAGCTTTCTTT; CDR3 protein: CASSPTALRGEAFF
clone size: few; D gene: TRBD1; J gene: TRBJ2-7; V gene: TRBV5-6; CDR3 DNA: TGTGCCAGCAGCTTGTTTACAGGGGTACTCAGCTCCTACGAGCAGTACTTC; CDR3 protein: CASSLFTGVLSSYEQYF
clone size: .; D gene: .; J gene: TRBJ1-5; V gene: TRBV28; CDR3 DNA: TGTGCCAGCAGTTTACCGGACATTCAGCCCCAGCATTTT; CDR3 protein: CASSLPDIQPQHF